These 19 T cell receptor beta chains share one sample of origin, sequenced in a study of CD4 T cells in relation to SARS-CoV-2 and coronaviruses. Sequenced by immunoSEQ multiplex PCR; TCRdb stores in-frame clones only, minus some. This sample has 36,000 or so clones; 75% to 85% occur once, and the top ten carry approximately 2.8%. Their antigens are not known. The sample taken for sequencing was memory CD4+ T cells from PBMCs, cultured in vitro. These receptor sequences come from an adult with COVID-19.

The J gene is TRBJ2-7, the V gene TRBV7-2; TRBD2 aligns across 8 bases. V lost 5 bases and J lost 2; bases outside the gene matches: 8. The CDR3 extends over 15 amino acids. The germline gives CDR1 SGHTA, CDR2 FQGNSA. CDR3 loop: CASSPPGGRTYEQYF. The CDR3 nucleotides read TGTGCCAGCAGCCCCCCGGGCGGGAGGACCTACGAGCAGTACTTC. The full variable domain, with the rest looked up from reference TRBV7-2 and TRBJ2-7, is GAGVSQSPSNKVTEKGKDVELRCDPISGHTALYWYRQSLGQGLEFLIYFQGNSAPDKSGLPSDRFSAERTGGSVSTLTIQRTQQEDSAVYLCASSPPGGRTYEQYFGPGTRLTVT.

This chain connects TRBV5-4 to TRBJ2-1, with 8 bases aligning to TRBD2. The CDR3 spans 17 residues. Trimming removed 0 bases from V and 0 bases from J; junction bases left unmatched: 5. CDR1 and CDR2 (germline): SGHNT, YYREEE (reference sequence). CDR3 coding DNA: TGTGCCAGCAGCTTGGGGACTAGCCCTAGCTCCTACAATGAGCAGTTCTTC. Amino acid sequence: CASSLGTSPSSYNEQFF.

The rearrangement uses TRBV18 and TRBJ1-1; D unclear. Germline V CDR1 and CDR2: KGHSH, LQKENI. The V end lost 3 bases, the J end lost 9 bases, and 14 bases lay between the germline ends. The CDR3 spans 13 residues. The CDR3 region has the DNA TGTGCCAGCTCACCCGCCTTTGGAAGAAAAGCTTTCTTT. Its protein is CASSPAFGRKAFF.

This chain links TRBV11-3 with TRBJ2-3; TRBD1 aligns across 7 bases. This CDR3 region has 14 residues. V shed 6 bases and J 6 bases; nucleotides not matched to a gene: 9. CDR1 and CDR2 (germline): SGHNT, YENEEA. In nucleotides, the CDR3 is TGTGCCAGCAGTTCCAAAACCAGGGGGGATACGCAGTATTTT. Encoded protein: CASSSKTRGDTQYF.

This rearrangement joins TRBV4-1 to TRBJ2-5; D tentatively reads TRBD1 or TRBD2 (6 bases each). In germline, CDR1 is MGHRA, CDR2 YSYEKL. The V end lost 4 bases, the J end lost 0 bases, and 15 bases lay between the germline ends. This CDR3 has 16 amino acids. For the CDR3, the DNA is TGCGCCAGCAGCCCCGAGGGGGGCCAGTACCAAGAGACCCAGTACTTC. The encoded protein is CASSPEGGQYQETQYF.

This chain links TRBV2 with TRBJ2-1; the match to TRBD2 covers 7 bases. Germline lookup yields CDR1 SNHLY and CDR2 FYNNEI. The CDR3 loop spans 14 amino acids. With 8 bases clipped from V and 3 bases from J, the junction kept 7 bases outside the gene matches. The CDR3 spells CASQPSGIYNEQFF. The CDR3 region has the DNA TGTGCCAGCCAGCCTAGCGGAATCTACAATGAGCAGTTCTTC.

The chain combines TRBV27 with TRBJ2-7; possibly TRBD1 or TRBD2 for D (5 bases each). V gave up 5 bases and J gave up 2 bases, with 22 bases separating them. From germline, CDR1 is MNHEY and CDR2 SMNVEV (reference sequence). The CDR3 runs 17 residues. This chain's CDR3 is CASSPIIQGRGTYEQYF. CDR3 bases: TGTGCCAGCAGTCCTATCATCCAGGGACGGGGCACCTACGAGCAGTACTTC.

The V call is TRBV2, the J call TRBJ1-1; no reliable D call. The CDR3 is made up of 11 amino acids. Per the germline V gene, CDR1 is SNHLY and CDR2 is FYNNEI. V lost 6 bases, J lost 1 base, and 3 bases lay in between. CDR3 in amino acids: CASRENTEAFF. The CDR3, as DNA: TGTGCCAGCAGAGAGAACACTGAAGCTTTCTTT.

This chain connects TRBV3-1 (or the pseudogene TRBV3-2) to TRBJ2-3; 9 bases align to TRBD2. The length of the CDR3 is 16 residues. Germline loops: CDR1 LGHDT, CDR2 YNNKEL (reference sequence). V shed 1 base, J shed 5 bases, and the junction held 7 bases outside the gene matches. The CDR3 DNA sequence: TGTGCCAGCAGCCAAGGTCGGGGTAGCGGGGGAGATACGCAGTATTTT. Its translation is CASSQGRGSGGDTQYF.

The table lists this clone with a few counts. The rearrangement links TRBV20-1 to TRBJ2-3, with a tentative D call TRBD1 (5 bases). The CDR3 contains 15 residues. Germline values: CDR1 DFQATT, CDR2 SNEGSKA (reference sequence). With 3 bases removed from V and 1 base from J, the gap between germline ends came to 14 bases. DNA of the CDR3: TGCAGTGCTAGTCGGCAGGGTATGGGCACAGATACGCAGTATTTT. Translated, it gives CSASRQGMGTDTQYF.

The gene calls are TRBV5-1 and TRBJ2-7; a possible D gene is TRBD2 (6 bases). With 2 bases removed from V and 2 bases from J, the gap between germline ends came to 17 bases. Germline V gene lookup returns CDR1 SGHRS and CDR2 YFSETQ. This CDR3 is built from 16 residues. CDR3 in DNA: TGCGCCAGCAGCTTCGGGTGGTTAGCGGAGACCTACGAGCAGTACTTC. Its translation: CASSFGWLAETYEQYF.

The chain combines TRBV19 with TRBJ2-3; the D gene is possibly TRBD2 (5 bases). In germline, CDR1 is LNHDA, CDR2 SQIVND (reference sequence). The CDR3 covers 13 residues. V was cut by 8 bases and J by 0 bases, with 9 bases left in between. The CDR3 here is CASSPGSTDTQYF. CDR3 nucleotides: TGTGCCAGTTCGCCGGGGAGCACAGATACGCAGTATTTT.

The rearrangement uses TRBV6-5 and TRBJ2-7, with D possibly being TRBD2 (6 bases). Trimming left V 0 bases short and J 3 bases short, with 15 bases between. This CDR3 has 16 residues. CDR1 and CDR2 (germline): MNHEY, SVGAGI. The CDR3 DNA reads TGTGCCAGCAGTTACTCCGTCGGGACGCGGGACTACGAGCAGTACTTC. This encodes CASSYSVGTRDYEQYF.

This clone turned up a few times. The chain has TRBV10-2 and TRBJ2-2; TRBD1 is a possible D gene (5 bases). The CDR3 extends over 14 amino acids. Germline V gene data show CDR1 as WSHSY and CDR2 as SAAADI. The V end lost 4 bases, the J end lost 1 base, and 7 bases lay between the germline ends. DNA of the CDR3: TGCGCCAGCAGTGGACAGATGAACACCGGGGAGCTGTTTTTT. Translated: CASSGQMNTGELFF.

This rearrangement joins TRBV10-3 to TRBJ2-7; TRBD2 matches 8 bases. This CDR3 is built from 14 residues. Per the germline V gene, CDR1 is ENHRY and CDR2 is SYGVKD. V shed 4 bases and J 2 bases; nucleotides not matched to a gene: 4. The CDR3 DNA reads TGTGCCATCAGTGCCGGTAGCGGGACCTACGAGCAGTACTTC. Its translation: CAISAGSGTYEQYF.

CDR3 in DNA: TGTGCCAGCAGCTTAGCCAGGGGTCGAACCGGGGAGCTGTTTTTT. Its translation: CASSLARGRTGELFF. The chain recombines TRBV7-8 with TRBJ2-2, with D possibly matching TRBD1 (6 bases). The CDR3 is 15 residues long. Trimming removed 0 bases from V and 5 bases from J, with 10 bases in between. Per germline, CDR1 SGHVS and CDR2 FQNEAQ.

The rearrangement uses TRBV10-3 and TRBJ1-1; unclear D gene. CDR1 is ENHRY and CDR2 is SYGVKD in the germline V gene. Trimming shortened V by 10 bases and J by 3 bases, and 15 bases separated the two germline ends. The CDR3 loop spans 13 amino acids. The CDR3 DNA reads as TGTGCCAACAGCCAAAACGGGGACACTGAAGCTTTCTTT. Translating it yields CANSQNGDTEAFF.

This clone has more than one count but fewer than ten. The chain links TRBV6-1 to TRBJ2-7, with D perhaps matching TRBD1 or TRBD2 (6 bases each). This CDR3 spans 15 amino acids. Germline CDR1 is MNHNS and CDR2 is SASEGT. V lost 0 bases to trimming and J lost 0 bases, with 9 bases between them. CDR3 DNA: TGTGCCAGCAGTGAAGCGGGGGGCAGCTCCTACGAGCAGTACTTC. Protein product: CASSEAGGSSYEQYF.

CDR3 loop: CASSLVGLAEYNEQFF. The CDR3 DNA follows: TGTGCCAGCAGCTTAGTTGGGCTAGCGGAGTACAATGAGCAGTTCTTC. The V call is TRBV7-8, the J call TRBJ2-1; 7 nucleotides align to TRBD2. The CDR3 is 16 residues long. Trimming at V came to 1 base and at J to 4 bases, leaving 7 bases not matched to a gene. CDR1 is SGHVS, CDR2 FQNEAQ, per germline.